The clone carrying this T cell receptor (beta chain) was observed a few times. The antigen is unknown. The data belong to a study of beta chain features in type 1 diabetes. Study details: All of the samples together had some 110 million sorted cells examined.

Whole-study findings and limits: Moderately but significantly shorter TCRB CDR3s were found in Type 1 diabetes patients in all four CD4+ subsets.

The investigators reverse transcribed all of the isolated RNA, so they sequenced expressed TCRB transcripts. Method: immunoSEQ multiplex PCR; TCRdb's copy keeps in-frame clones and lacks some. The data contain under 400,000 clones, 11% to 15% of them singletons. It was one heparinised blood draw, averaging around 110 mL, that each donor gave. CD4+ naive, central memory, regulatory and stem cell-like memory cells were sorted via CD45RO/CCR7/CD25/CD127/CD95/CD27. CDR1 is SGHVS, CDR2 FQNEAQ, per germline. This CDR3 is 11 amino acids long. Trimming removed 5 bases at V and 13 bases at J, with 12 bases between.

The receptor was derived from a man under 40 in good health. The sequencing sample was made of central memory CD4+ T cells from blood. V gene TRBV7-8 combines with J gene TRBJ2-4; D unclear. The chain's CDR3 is CASSQKDVQYF. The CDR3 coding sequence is TGTGCCAGCAGCCAGAAAGACGTACAGTACTTC.